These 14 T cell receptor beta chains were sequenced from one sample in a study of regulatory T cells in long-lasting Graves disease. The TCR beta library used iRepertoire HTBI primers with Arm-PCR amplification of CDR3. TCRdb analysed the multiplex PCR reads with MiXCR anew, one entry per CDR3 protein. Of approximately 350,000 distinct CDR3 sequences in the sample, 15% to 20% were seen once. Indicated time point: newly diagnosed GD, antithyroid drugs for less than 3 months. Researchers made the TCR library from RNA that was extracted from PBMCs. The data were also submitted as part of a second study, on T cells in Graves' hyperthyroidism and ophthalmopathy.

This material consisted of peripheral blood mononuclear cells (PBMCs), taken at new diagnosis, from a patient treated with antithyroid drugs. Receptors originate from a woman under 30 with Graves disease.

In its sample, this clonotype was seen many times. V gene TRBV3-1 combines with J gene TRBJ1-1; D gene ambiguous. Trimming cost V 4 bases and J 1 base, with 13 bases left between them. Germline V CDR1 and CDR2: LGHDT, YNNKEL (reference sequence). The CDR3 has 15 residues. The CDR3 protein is CASSPFFPANTEAFF. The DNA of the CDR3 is TGTGCCAGCAGCCCCTTTTTTCCGGCGAACACTGAAGCTTTCTTT.

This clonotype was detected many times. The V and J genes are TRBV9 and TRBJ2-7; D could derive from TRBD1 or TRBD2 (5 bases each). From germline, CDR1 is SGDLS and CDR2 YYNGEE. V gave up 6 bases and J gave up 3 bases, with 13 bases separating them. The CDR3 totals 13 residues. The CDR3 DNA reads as TGTGCCAGCAACCGGGACGGCAACTACGAGCAGTACTTC. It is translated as CASNRDGNYEQYF.

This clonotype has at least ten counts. The chain's CDR3 is CASSFGGAHNEQFF. CDR3 DNA sequence: TGTGCCAGCAGTTTCGGAGGCGCCCACAATGAGCAGTTCTTC. The chain uses TRBV27 and TRBJ2-1; tentative D call: TRBD2 (5 bases). With 3 bases removed from V and 5 bases from J, the gap between germline ends came to 11 bases. The CDR3 length is 14 residues. Germline CDR1 MNHEY, CDR2 SMNVEV (reference sequence).

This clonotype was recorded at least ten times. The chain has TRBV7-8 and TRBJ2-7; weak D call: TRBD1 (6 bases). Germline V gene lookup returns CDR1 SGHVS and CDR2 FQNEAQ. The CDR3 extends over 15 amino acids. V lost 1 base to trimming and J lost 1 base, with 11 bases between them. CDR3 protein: CASSLDPGQSYEQYF. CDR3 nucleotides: TGTGCCAGCAGCTTAGACCCCGGACAGTCCTACGAGCAGTACTTC.

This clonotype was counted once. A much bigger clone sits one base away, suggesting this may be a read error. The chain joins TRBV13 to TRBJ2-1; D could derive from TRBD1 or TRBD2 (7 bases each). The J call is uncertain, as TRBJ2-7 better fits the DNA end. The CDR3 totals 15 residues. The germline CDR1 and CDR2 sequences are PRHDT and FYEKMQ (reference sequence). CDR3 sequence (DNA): TGTGCCAGCAGCGCGCAGGGGGGGGGTTACAATGAGCAGTACTTC. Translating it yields CASSAQGGGYNEQYF.

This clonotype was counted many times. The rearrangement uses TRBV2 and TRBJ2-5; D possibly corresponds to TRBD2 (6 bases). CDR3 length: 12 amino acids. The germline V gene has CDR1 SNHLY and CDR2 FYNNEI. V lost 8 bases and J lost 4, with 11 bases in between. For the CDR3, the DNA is TGTGCCAGCGGAGGGAGTAGAGAGACCCAGTACTTC. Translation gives CASGGSRETQYF.

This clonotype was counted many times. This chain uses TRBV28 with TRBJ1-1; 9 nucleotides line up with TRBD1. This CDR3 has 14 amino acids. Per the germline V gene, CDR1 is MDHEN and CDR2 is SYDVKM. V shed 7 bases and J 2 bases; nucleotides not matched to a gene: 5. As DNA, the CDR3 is TGTGCCAGCACGAGACAGGGGGACAACACTGAAGCTTTCTTT. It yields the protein CASTRQGDNTEAFF.

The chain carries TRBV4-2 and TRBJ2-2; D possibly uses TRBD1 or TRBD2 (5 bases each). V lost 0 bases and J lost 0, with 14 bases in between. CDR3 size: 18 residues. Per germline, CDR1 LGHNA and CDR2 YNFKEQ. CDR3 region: CASSQDPLGGPNTGELFF. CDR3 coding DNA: TGTGCCAGCAGCCAAGACCCGCTTGGGGGTCCGAACACCGGGGAGCTGTTTTTT.

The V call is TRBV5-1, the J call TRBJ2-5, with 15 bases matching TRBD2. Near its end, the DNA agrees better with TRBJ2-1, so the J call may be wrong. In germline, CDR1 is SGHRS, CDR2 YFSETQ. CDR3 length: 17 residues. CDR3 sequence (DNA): TGCGCCAGCAGCAGCCAAGGGACTAGCGGGGGGCGGAATGAGCAGTTCTTC. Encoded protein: CASSSQGTSGGRNEQFF.

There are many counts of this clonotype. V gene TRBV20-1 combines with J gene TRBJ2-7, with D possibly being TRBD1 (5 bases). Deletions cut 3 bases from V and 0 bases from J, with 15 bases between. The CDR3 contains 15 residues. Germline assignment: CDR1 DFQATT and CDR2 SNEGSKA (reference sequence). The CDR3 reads CSARIRHRNSYEQYF. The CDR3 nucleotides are TGCAGTGCTAGGATCCGGCACAGGAACTCCTACGAGCAGTACTTC.

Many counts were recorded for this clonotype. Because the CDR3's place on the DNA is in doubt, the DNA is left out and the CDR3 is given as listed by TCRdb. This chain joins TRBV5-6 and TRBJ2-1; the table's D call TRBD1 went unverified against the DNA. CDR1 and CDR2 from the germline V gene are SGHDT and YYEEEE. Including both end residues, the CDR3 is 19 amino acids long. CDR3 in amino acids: CASSFGPGDLGSSYNEQFF.

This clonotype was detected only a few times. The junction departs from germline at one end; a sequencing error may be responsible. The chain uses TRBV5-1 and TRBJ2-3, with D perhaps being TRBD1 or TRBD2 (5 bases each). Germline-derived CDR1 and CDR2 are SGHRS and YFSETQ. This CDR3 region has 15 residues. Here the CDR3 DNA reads TGTGCCAGCAGCTTCGGGACGTTTAGCACAGATACGCAGTATTTT. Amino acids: CASSFGTFSTDTQYF.

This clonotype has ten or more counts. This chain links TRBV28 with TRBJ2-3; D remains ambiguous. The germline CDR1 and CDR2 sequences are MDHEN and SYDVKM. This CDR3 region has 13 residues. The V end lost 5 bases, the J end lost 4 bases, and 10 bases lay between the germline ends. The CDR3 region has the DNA TGTGCCAGCAGTCCCCCGACTGCAGATACGCAGTATTTT. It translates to CASSPPTADTQYF.

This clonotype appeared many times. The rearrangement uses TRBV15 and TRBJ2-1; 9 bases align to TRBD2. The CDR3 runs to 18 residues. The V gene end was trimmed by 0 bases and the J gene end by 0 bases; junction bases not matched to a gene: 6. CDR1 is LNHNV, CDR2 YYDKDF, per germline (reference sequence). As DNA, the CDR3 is TGTGCCACCAGCAGAGATCTAGCGGGGAAGAGCTCCTACAATGAGCAGTTCTTC. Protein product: CATSRDLAGKSSYNEQFF.